The T cell receptor beta chain under discussion was sequenced for a study of blood T cell repertoires in COVID-19. The V end was cut by 7 bases, the J end by 2 bases, with 8 bases between. The CDR3 covers 12 residues. Produced via immunoSEQ multiplex PCR; TCRdb's table is partial and in-frame only. The repertoire includes around 150,000 clones, roughly 79% of them detected once, and 8% to 9.5% sits in the top ten. The specimen was peripheral blood. J is TRBJ1-1 and V is TRBV6-7; D is undetermined. TRBV6-7 is an open reading frame, and its role is uncertain. The clonotype was recovered from a woman in her sixties with active or convalescent COVID-19. CDR3 amino acids: CASTGSNTEAFF. The CDR3 nucleotides read TGTGCCAGCACTGGCAGTAACACTGAAGCTTTCTTT.